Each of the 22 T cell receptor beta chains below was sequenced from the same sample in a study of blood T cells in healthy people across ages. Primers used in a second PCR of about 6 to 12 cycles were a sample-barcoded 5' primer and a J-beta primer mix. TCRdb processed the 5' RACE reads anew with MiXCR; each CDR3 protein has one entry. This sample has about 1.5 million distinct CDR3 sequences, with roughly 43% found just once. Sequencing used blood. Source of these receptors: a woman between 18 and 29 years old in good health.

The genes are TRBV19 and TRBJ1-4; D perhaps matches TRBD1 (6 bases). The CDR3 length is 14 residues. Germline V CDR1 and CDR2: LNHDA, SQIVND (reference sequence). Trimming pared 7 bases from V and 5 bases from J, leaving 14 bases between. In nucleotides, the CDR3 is TGTGCCAGTATTCCACGGGGGCGCAATGAAAAACTGTTTTTT. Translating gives CASIPRGRNEKLFF.

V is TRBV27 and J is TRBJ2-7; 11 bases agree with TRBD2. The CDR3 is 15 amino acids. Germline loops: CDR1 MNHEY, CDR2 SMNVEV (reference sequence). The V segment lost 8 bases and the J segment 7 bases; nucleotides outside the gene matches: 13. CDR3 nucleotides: TGTGCCAGCGCAAATCCTACTAGCGGGAGACGTGAGCAGTACTTC. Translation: CASANPTSGRREQYF.

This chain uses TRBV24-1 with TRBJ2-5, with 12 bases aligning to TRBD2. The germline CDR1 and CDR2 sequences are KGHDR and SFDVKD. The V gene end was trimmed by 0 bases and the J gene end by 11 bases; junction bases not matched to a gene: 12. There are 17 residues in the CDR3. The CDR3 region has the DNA TGTGCCACCAGTGATTTGGCGACTAGCGGGAGTTCAAATGAGCAGTACTTC. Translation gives CATSDLATSGSSNEQYF.

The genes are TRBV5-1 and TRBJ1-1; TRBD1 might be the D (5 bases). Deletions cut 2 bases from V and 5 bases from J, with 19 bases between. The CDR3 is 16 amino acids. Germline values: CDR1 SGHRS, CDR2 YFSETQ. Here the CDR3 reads CASSFNPNEGLTEAFF. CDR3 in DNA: TGCGCCAGCAGCTTCAATCCGAATGAGGGGTTGACTGAAGCTTTCTTT.

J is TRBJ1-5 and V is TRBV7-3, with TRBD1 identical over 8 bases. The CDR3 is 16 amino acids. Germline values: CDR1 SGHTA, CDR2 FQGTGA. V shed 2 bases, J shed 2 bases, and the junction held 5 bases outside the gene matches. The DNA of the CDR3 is TGTGCCAGCAGCTTAGCCCCGGGACAGGGCAATCAGCCCCAGCATTTT. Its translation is CASSLAPGQGNQPQHF.

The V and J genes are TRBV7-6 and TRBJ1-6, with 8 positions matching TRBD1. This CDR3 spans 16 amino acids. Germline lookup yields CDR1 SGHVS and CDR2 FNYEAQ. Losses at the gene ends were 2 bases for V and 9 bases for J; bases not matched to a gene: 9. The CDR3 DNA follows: TGTGCCAGCAGCTTAACATCAGGGGGCGAGTCTTCACCCCTCCACTTT. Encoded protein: CASSLTSGGESSPLHF. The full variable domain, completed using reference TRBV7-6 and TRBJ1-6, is GAGVSQSPRYKVTKRGQDVALRCDPISGHVSLYWYRQALGQGPEFLTYFNYEAQQDKSGLPNDRFSAERPEGSISTLTIQRTEQRDSAMYRCASSLTSGGESSPLHFGNGTRLTVT.

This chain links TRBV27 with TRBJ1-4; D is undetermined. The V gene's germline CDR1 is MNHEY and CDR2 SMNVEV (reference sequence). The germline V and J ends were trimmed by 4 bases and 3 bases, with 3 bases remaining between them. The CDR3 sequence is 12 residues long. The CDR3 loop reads CASSSSNEKLFF. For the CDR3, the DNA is TGTGCCAGCAGTTCCTCTAATGAAAAACTGTTTTTT.

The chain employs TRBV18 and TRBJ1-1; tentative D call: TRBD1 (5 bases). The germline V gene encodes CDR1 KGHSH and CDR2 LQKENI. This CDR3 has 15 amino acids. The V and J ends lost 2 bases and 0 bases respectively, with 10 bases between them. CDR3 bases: TGTGCCAGCTCACCATTGGAGGGGCTGAACACTGAAGCTTTCTTT. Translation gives CASSPLEGLNTEAFF. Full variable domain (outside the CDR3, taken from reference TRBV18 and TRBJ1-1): NAGVMQNPRHLVRRRGQEARLRCSPMKGHSHVYWYRQLPEEGLKFMVYLQKENIIDESGMPKERFSAEFPKEGPSILRIQQVVRGDSAAYFCASSPLEGLNTEAFFGQGTRLTVV.

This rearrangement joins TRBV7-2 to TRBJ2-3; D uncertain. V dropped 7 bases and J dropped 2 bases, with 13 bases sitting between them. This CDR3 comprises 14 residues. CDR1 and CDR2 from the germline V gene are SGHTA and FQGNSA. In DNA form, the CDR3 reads TGTGCCAGCATCCGTGACTGGAACACAGATACGCAGTATTTT. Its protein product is CASIRDWNTDTQYF.

In DNA, the CDR3 is TGTGCCAGCAGCCGGACAATTCAGGGGGCCATTAACACTGAAGCTTTCTTT. This sequence encodes CASSRTIQGAINTEAFF. This chain uses TRBV7-2 with TRBJ1-1, with TRBD1 matching over 8 bases. With 5 bases clipped from V and 2 bases from J, the junction kept 13 bases outside the gene matches. The CDR3 covers 17 residues. Looked up from germline, CDR1 is SGHTA and CDR2 is FQGNSA.

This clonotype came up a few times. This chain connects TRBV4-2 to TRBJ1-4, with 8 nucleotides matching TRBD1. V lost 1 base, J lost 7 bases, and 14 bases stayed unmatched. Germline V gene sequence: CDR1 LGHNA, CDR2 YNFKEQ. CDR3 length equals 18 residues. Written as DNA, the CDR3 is TGTGCCAGCAGCCAAGCTGGGACAGGAAGTTGGGGGGGTGAAAAACTGTTTTTT. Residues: CASSQAGTGSWGGEKLFF.

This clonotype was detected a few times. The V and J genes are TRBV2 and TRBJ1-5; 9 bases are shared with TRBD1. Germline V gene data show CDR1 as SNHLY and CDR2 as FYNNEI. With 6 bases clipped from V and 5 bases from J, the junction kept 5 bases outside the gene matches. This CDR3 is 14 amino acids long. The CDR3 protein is CASRQTGGHQPQHF. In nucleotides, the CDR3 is TGTGCCAGCAGACAAACAGGGGGCCATCAGCCCCAGCATTTT.

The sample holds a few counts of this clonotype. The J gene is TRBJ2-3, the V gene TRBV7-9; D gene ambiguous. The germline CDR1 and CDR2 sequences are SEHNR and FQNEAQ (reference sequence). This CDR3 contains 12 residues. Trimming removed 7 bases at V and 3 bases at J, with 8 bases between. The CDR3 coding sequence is TGTGCCAGCATCAAAACGACAGATACGCAGTATTTT. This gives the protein CASIKTTDTQYF.

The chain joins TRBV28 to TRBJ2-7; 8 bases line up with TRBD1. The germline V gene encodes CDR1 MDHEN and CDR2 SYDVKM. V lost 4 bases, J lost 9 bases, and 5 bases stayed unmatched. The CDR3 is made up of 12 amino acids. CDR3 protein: CASSSSGGGQYF. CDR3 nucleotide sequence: TGTGCCAGCAGTTCCTCAGGGGGCGGGCAGTACTTC.

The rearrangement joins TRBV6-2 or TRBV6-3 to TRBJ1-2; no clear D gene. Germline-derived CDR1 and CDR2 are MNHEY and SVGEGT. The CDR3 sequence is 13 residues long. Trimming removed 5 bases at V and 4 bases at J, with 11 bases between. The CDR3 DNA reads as TGTGCCAGCAGTGACCGTCTGGGCTATGGCTACACCTTC. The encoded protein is CASSDRLGYGYTF.

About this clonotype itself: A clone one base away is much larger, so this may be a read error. CDR3 sequence (DNA): TGCAGCCCTTCAGGAGGCGGGATCGGCTCCTACAATGAGCAGTTCTTC. It codes for CSPSGGGIGSYNEQFF. The chain combines TRBV20-1 with TRBJ2-1, with D possibly matching TRBD2 (6 bases). CDR1 DFQATT and CDR2 SNEGSKA come from the germline V gene (reference sequence). The CDR3 is made up of 16 amino acids.

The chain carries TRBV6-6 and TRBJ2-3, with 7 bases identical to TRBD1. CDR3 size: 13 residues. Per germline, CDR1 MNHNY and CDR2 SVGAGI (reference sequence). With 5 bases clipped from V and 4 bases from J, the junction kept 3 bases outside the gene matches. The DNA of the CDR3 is TGTGCCAGCAGTGGTACAGGGGCAGATACGCAGTATTTT. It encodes CASSGTGADTQYF.

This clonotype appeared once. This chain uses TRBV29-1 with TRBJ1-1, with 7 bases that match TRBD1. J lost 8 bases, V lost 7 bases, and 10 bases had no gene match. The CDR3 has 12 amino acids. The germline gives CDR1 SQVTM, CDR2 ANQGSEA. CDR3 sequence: CSGNPQGVEAFF. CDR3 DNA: TGCAGCGGCAATCCGCAGGGGGTAGAAGCTTTCTTT.

The CDR3 DNA reads as TGCAGTGCTCTGTATAGGACAGGGGCGGCCTACGAGCAGTACTTC. Residues: CSALYRTGAAYEQYF. V gene TRBV20-1 combines with J gene TRBJ2-7; 9 bases are a match to TRBD1. The CDR3 extends over 15 amino acids. Germline V lookup: CDR1 DFQATT, CDR2 SNEGSKA (reference sequence). V was pared by 5 bases and J by 2 bases, with 10 bases of the junction left unmatched.

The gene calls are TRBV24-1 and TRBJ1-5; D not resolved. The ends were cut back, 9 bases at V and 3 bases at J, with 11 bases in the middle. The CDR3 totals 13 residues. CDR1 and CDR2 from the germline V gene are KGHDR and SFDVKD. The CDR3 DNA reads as TGTGCCACCGGGTCTGAGCCCAATCAGCCCCAGCATTTT. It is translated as CATGSEPNQPQHF.

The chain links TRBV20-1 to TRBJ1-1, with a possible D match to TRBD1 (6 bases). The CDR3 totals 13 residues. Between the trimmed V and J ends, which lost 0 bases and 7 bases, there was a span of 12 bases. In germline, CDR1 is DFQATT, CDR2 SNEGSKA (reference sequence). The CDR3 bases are TGCAGTGCTAGAGATCCGGGGGCAGGTGAAGCTTTCTTT. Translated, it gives CSARDPGAGEAFF.

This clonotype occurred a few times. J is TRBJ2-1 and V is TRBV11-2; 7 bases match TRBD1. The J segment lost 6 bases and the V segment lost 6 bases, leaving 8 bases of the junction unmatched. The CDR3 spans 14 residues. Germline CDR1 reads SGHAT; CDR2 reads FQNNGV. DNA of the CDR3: TGTGCCAGCAGTCCGACAGGGTCATTCAATGAGCAGTTCTTC. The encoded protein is CASSPTGSFNEQFF.